This is a list of T cell receptor beta chains from one sample in a study of identical twins' blood T cells. Via MiXCR, TCRdb re-called the 5' RACE reads, giving one row per CDR3 protein. This table holds 350,000 to 450,000 distinct CDR3 sequences, approximately 30% found once. Sequencing input: PBMCs. The receptor set was obtained from a woman aged 18 to 55 in good health. Both conserved end residues are part of each CDR3. Each record gives: clone size, V gene, D gene, CDR3 protein. D genes are given only for firm matches. Some rows mark clone size as missing; the rest say once, few, many or name a class of expanded clone.

many | TRBV6-2/TRBV6-3 | TRBD1 | CASRTHSGTGTGELFF
- | TRBV29-1 | TRBD1 | CSVGQLNYGYTF
- | TRBV20-1 | - | CSASRLVDTDTQYF
- | TRBV12-3/TRBV12-4 | - | CASSLGVFGVSPEETQYF
many | TRBV29-1 | - | CSVGSRTSLNEQFF
- | TRBV14 | TRBD2 | CASSQERGGVTDTQYF
- | TRBV7-9 | - | CASTSSLVAGYTF
few | TRBV5-1 | - | CASSSLPLGGALENTEAFF
- | TRBV7-9 | - | CASSPDLTYEQYF
many | TRBV10-3 | - | CAISLRSSYNSPLHF
- | TRBV2 | - | CASSEERNNQPQHF
- | TRBV7-5 | - | CISVPEALAPRGYNEQSF
many | TRBV29-1 | TRBD2 | CSGGGPTGELFF
few | TRBV12-5 | - | CASGLMGRNTEAFF
- | TRBV12-3/TRBV12-4 | - | CASSFWGGFYGYTF
few | TRBV7-9 | - | CASSPQLTRGTEAFF
few | TRBV20-1 | - | CSARGDGEQFF
few | TRBV12-3/TRBV12-4 | - | CASSWTDRNEKLFF
- | TRBV20-1 | TRBD2 | CSASGLAGFYEQYF
- | TRBV7-8 | - | CASSMTRNTGELFF
- | TRBV20-1 | - | CSARDQTARGGGNTIYF
many | TRBV5-1 | - | CASSLAWGSTDTQYF
few | TRBV15 | - | CATSRPGTEAFF
few | TRBV4-2 | - | CASSPERGINYEQYF
few | TRBV19 | - | CASNSRDNSFYGYTF
- | TRBV20-1 | - | CSARMGAGNQETQYF
few | TRBV20-1 | - | CSASGSSGGTGELFF
once | TRBV20-1 | - | CSAPIPGKIYSYTF
- | TRBV29-1 | TRBD1 | CSGTGSWSEAFF
many | TRBV10-2 | - | CASASAEQETQYF
- | TRBV29-1 | - | CSVGRITGELFF
- | TRBV12-3/TRBV12-4 | - | CASVSGSYNEQFF
many | TRBV6-6 | TRBD1 | CASSYTQGAAEAFF
many | TRBV19 | - | CASTMKVGGYTF
many | TRBV29-1 | - | CSVSTGTGNTEAFF
few | TRBV10-3 | - | CATQPGGAFSNEQFF
few | TRBV28 | - | CASSLAGLHTGELFF
few | TRBV9 | - | CASSVVAGHPTEAFF
few | TRBV11-2 | TRBD1 | CASSLRQQGAYEQYF
- | TRBV3-1 | - | CASSLLPRENIQYF
few | TRBV7-8 | - | CASSLNLVEAFF
- | TRBV6-5 | TRBD1 | CASRGGGQGPDTQYF
- | TRBV20-1 | - | CSAMVQGEQYF
many | TRBV5-1 | TRBD2 | CASSPGLAGGNEQFF
- | TRBV4-3 | - | CASSQRWASTDTQYF
many | TRBV7-2 | TRBD1 | CASSPRTGFQETQYF
few | TRBV6-2/TRBV6-3 | - | CASRERGPRETQYF
many | TRBV6-2/TRBV6-3 | TRBD1 | CASSYDGQGAFYQPQHF
few | TRBV10-1 | - | CASSTGTHTEAFF
few | TRBV24-1 | - | CATWAWNYGYTF
- | TRBV21-1 | - | CASSKKGSAGGYCGTDTQYF
- | TRBV6-5 | TRBD1 | CASRQGVNYGYTF
- | TRBV20-1 | - | CSARGPVQGYGYTF
- | TRBV12-3/TRBV12-4 | - | CASRGINGNSPLHF
- | TRBV2 | - | CASSEQFF